This TCR beta chain came from a study of T cell repertoires in cytomegalovirus infection. As for the study in general: The public TCR beta signatures pointed to both CMV infection and matching HLA type.

To note about this clonotype: The antigen is unknown.

V was pared by 1 base and J by 5 bases, with 8 bases of the junction left unmatched. From germline, CDR1 is SGHTA and CDR2 FQGNSA. The CDR3 is 15 amino acids. A single record per CDR3 protein comes from TCRdb applying MiXCR to the reads. Among around 290,000 distinct CDR3 sequences listed, roughly a quarter were seen once. Points from the study as a whole: The ex vivo response showed dominance by HLA-C-restricted CMV-specific TCR beta clonotypes. Carriage of CMV together with the relevant HLA was identifiable through cumulative public TCR beta family frequency.

Specimen: PBMCs. The genes are TRBV7-2 and TRBJ2-7; 7 positions match TRBD2. The TCR was taken from a human donor in good health (CMV status not recorded). Some clones in this sample may be carry-over from other donors' samples. CDR3 nucleotide sequence: TGTGCCAGCAGCTTAGTTCGAGCGGGAACCCACGAGCAGTACTTC. Protein: CASSLVRAGTHEQYF.